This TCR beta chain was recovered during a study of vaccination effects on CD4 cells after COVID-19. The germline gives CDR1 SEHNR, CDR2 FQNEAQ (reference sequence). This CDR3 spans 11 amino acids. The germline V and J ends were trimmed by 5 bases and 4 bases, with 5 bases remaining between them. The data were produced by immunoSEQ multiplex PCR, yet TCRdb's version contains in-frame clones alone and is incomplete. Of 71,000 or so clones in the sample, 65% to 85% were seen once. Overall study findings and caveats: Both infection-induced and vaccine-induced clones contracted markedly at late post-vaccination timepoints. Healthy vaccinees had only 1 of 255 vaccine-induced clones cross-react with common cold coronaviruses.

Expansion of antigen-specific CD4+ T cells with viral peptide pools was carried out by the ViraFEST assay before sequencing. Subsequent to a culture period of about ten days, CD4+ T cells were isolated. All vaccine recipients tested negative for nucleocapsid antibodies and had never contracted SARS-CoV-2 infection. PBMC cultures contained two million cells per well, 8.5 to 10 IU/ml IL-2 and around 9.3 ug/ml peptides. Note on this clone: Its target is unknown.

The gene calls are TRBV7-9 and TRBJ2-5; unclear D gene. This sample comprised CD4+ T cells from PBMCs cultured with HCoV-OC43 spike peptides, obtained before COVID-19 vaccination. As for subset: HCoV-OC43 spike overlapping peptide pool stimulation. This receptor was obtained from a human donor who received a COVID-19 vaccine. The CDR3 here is CASSAVETQYF. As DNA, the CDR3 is TGTGCCAGCAGCGCTGTAGAGACCCAGTACTTC.